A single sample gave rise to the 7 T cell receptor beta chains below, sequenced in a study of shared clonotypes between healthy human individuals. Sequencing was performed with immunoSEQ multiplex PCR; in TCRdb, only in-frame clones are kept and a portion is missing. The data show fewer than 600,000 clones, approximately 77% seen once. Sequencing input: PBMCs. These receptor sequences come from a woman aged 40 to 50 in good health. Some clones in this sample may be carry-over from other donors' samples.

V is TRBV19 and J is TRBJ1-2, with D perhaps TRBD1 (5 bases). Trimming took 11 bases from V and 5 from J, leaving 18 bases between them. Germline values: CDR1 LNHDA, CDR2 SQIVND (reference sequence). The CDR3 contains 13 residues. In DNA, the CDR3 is TGTGCCTCGCTCGGGACGCCGAAATATGGCTACACCTTC. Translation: CASLGTPKYGYTF.

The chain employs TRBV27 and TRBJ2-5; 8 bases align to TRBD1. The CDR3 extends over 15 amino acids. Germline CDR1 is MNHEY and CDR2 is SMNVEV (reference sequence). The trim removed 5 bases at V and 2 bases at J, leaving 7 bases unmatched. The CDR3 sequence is CASSPRQGTQETQYF. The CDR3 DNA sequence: TGTGCCAGCAGTCCGAGACAGGGGACTCAAGAGACCCAGTACTTC.

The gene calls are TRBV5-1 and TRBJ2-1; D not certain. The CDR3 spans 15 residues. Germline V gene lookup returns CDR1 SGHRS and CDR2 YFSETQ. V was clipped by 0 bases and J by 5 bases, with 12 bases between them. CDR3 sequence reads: CASSLGPGLNNEQFF. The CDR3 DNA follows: TGCGCCAGCAGCTTGGGCCCCGGGCTCAACAATGAGCAGTTCTTC.

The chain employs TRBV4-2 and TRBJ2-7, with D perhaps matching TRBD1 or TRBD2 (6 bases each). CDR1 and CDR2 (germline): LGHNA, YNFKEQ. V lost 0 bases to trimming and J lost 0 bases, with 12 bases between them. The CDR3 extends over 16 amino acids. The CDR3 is CASSQDFGGRSYEQYF. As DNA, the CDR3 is TGTGCCAGCAGCCAAGATTTCGGGGGCCGCTCCTACGAGCAGTACTTC.

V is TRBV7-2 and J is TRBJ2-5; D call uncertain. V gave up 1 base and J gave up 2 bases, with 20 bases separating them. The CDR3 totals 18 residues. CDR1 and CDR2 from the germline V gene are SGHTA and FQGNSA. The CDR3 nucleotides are TGTGCCAGCAGCTTAGAGCTACCGGTAGGCGGCACACAAGAGACCCAGTACTTC. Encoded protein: CASSLELPVGGTQETQYF.

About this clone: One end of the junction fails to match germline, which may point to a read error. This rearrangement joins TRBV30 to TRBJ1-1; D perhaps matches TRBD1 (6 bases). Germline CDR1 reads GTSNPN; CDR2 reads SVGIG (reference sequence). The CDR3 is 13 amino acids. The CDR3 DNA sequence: TGTGCCCGGAGGGCAGGGGTCAACACTGAAGCTTCCTTT. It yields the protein CARRAGVNTEASF.

This CDR3 reads CASSVAESSYEQYF. DNA of the CDR3: TGTGCCAGCAGTGTTGCCGAGAGCTCCTACGAGCAGTACTTC. This rearrangement joins TRBV2 to TRBJ2-7; D is undetermined. This CDR3 spans 14 amino acids. Trimming took 4 bases from V and 0 from J, leaving 10 bases between them. Germline CDR1 and CDR2: SNHLY and FYNNEI.